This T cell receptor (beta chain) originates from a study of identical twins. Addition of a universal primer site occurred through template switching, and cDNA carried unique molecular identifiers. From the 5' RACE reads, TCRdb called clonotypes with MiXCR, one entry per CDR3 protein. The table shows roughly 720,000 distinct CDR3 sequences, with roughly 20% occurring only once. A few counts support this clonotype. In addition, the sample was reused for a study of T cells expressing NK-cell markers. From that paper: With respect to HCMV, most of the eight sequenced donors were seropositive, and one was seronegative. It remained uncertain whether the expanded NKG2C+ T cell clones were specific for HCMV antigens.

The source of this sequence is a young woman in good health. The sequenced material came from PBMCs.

The CDR3 DNA reads TGTGCCAGCAGTTTATCCCCCGGCCTTGGATACGAGCAGTACTTC. Encoded protein: CASSLSPGLGYEQYF. The chain carries TRBV27 and TRBJ2-7; D unresolved. The V end lost 0 bases, the J end lost 4 bases, and 13 bases lay between the germline ends. Germline CDR1 and CDR2: MNHEY and SMNVEV (reference sequence). The CDR3 length is 15 residues.